A selection of T cell receptor beta chains follows, all from one sample in a study of identical twins. Via MiXCR, TCRdb re-called the 5' RACE reads, giving one row per CDR3 protein. The table includes some 560,000 distinct CDR3 sequences, approximately 10% detected once. This sample also appeared in a second study, on yellow fever vaccine responses in identical twins.

What was sequenced was PBMCs. The receptors originated from a woman under 30 in good health. CDR3s include the opening cysteine and the closing phenylalanine or tryptophan. D genes are given only for firm matches. A clone size is listed for some rows: how often the clone was seen (once, few, many), or a class if it is expanded.

j_gene: TRBJ2-3; d_gene: -; v_gene: TRBV2; abundance: many; CDR3nt: TGTGCCAGCAGTGCCAGGGCAGATACGCAGTATTTT; CDR3aa: CASSARADTQYF
j_gene: TRBJ1-1; d_gene: -; v_gene: TRBV28; abundance: few; CDR3nt: TGTGCCAGCAGTTTACCCGGCGCGGGGAACACTGAAGCTTTCTTT; CDR3aa: CASSLPGAGNTEAFF
j_gene: TRBJ1-2; d_gene: -; v_gene: TRBV5-5; abundance: many; CDR3nt: TGTGCCAGCAGCGACGGGTACTATGGCTACACCTTC; CDR3aa: CASSDGYYGYTF
j_gene: TRBJ2-7; d_gene: -; v_gene: TRBV20-1; abundance: few; CDR3nt: TGCAGTGCTAAGAGCGGGCCCTACGAGCAGTACTTC; CDR3aa: CSAKSGPYEQYF
j_gene: TRBJ1-6; d_gene: -; v_gene: TRBV6-5; abundance: many; CDR3nt: TGTGCCAGCAGTTACTCGGAACTTATAAATTCACCCCTCCACTTT; CDR3aa: CASSYSELINSPLHF
j_gene: TRBJ2-1; d_gene: -; v_gene: TRBV14; abundance: few; CDR3nt: TGTGCCAGCAGCCCAACCGCGGGATTCCCCTACAATGAGCAGTTCTTC; CDR3aa: CASSPTAGFPYNEQFF
j_gene: TRBJ2-1; d_gene: TRBD2; v_gene: TRBV30; abundance: many; CDR3nt: TGTGCCTGGACCACCGGGACTAGCGGATACAATGAGCAGTTCTTC; CDR3aa: CAWTTGTSGYNEQFF
j_gene: TRBJ2-7; d_gene: -; v_gene: TRBV10-2; abundance: few; CDR3nt: TGCGCCAGCAGTGCTGGGGGCGTAGGTTACGAGCAGTACTTC; CDR3aa: CASSAGGVGYEQYF
j_gene: TRBJ2-5; d_gene: TRBD2; v_gene: TRBV4-3; abundance: -; CDR3nt: TGCGCCAGCAGCCGGCAGGACGCGGGAGGGGAGACCCAGTACTTC; CDR3aa: CASSRQDAGGETQYF
j_gene: TRBJ2-3; d_gene: -; v_gene: TRBV12-3/TRBV12-4; abundance: -; CDR3nt: TGTGCCAGCAGTTCTAGGTCACCCAGCACAGATACGCAGTATTTT; CDR3aa: CASSSRSPSTDTQYF
j_gene: TRBJ2-7; d_gene: -; v_gene: TRBV6-1; abundance: -; CDR3nt: TGTGCCAGCAGTCTTTCCCGTCCTAACCTAGGCTACGAGCAGTACTTC; CDR3aa: CASSLSRPNLGYEQYF
j_gene: TRBJ2-5; d_gene: TRBD2; v_gene: TRBV27; abundance: -; CDR3nt: TGTGCCAGCAGTGCTAGCGGGGGGTTTAAGACCCAGTACTTC; CDR3aa: CASSASGGFKTQYF
j_gene: TRBJ2-2; d_gene: -; v_gene: TRBV6-1; abundance: few; CDR3nt: TGTGCCGGGGGGACAGCGAACACCGGGGAGCTGTTTTTT; CDR3aa: CAGGTANTGELFF
j_gene: TRBJ2-3; d_gene: TRBD2; v_gene: TRBV6-2/TRBV6-3; abundance: few; CDR3nt: TGTGCCAGCAGTTACTCGAACCCTAGCGGGGGGAGGGGTAAGACAGATACGCAGTATTTT; CDR3aa: CASSYSNPSGGRGKTDTQYF
j_gene: TRBJ2-1; d_gene: -; v_gene: TRBV7-3; abundance: many; CDR3nt: TGTGCCAGCAGTAATCAATACAATGAGCAGTTCTTC; CDR3aa: CASSNQYNEQFF
j_gene: TRBJ2-7; d_gene: TRBD1; v_gene: TRBV7-8; abundance: few; CDR3nt: TGTGCCAGCAGCTTAGTGCGGACAGGGGACTTCTCCTACGAGCAGTACTTC; CDR3aa: CASSLVRTGDFSYEQYF
j_gene: TRBJ2-3; d_gene: -; v_gene: TRBV29-1; abundance: many; CDR3nt: TGCAGCGTTGACGGGGGCACAGATACGCAGTATTTT; CDR3aa: CSVDGGTDTQYF
j_gene: TRBJ2-7; d_gene: TRBD2; v_gene: TRBV7-2; abundance: few; CDR3nt: TGTGCCAGCAGCCAAGCCGGGCGGGAGTCAATTGAGCAGTACTTC; CDR3aa: CASSQAGRESIEQYF
j_gene: TRBJ2-5; d_gene: TRBD1; v_gene: TRBV29-1; abundance: few; CDR3nt: TGCAGCGTGCGAGCTCTACAGGGGGCGGGGACCCAGTACTTC; CDR3aa: CSVRALQGAGTQYF
j_gene: TRBJ2-7; d_gene: TRBD1; v_gene: TRBV29-1; abundance: few; CDR3nt: TGCAGCGTCCCCGCCCCACAGGGGGCCTCGCTCGAGCAGTACTTC; CDR3aa: CSVPAPQGASLEQYF
j_gene: TRBJ2-2; d_gene: -; v_gene: TRBV24-1; abundance: -; CDR3nt: TGTGCCACCCGAGACGGTTTCGGCGGGGAGCTGTTTTTT; CDR3aa: CATRDGFGGELFF
j_gene: TRBJ2-1; d_gene: TRBD1; v_gene: TRBV12-3/TRBV12-4; abundance: few; CDR3nt: TGTGCCAGCGGGATGGGGACAGCCTACAATGAGCAGTTCTTC; CDR3aa: CASGMGTAYNEQFF
j_gene: TRBJ1-5; d_gene: -; v_gene: TRBV5-1; abundance: few; CDR3nt: TGCGCCAGCAGCTCCGCCCCGGGTTCGGAACAGCCCCAGCATTTT; CDR3aa: CASSSAPGSEQPQHF
j_gene: TRBJ2-5; d_gene: -; v_gene: TRBV5-1; abundance: few; CDR3nt: TGCGCCAGCAGCTTGGCGTCTGATTGGGGGACCCAGTACTTC; CDR3aa: CASSLASDWGTQYF
j_gene: TRBJ1-2; d_gene: TRBD1; v_gene: TRBV5-1; abundance: many; CDR3nt: TGCGCCAGCAGACCGGACAGGGGGGTCACCGGCTACACCTTC; CDR3aa: CASRPDRGVTGYTF
j_gene: TRBJ2-7; d_gene: TRBD2; v_gene: TRBV6-2/TRBV6-3; abundance: few; CDR3nt: TGTGCCAGCAGTTACCCCGGGACTAGCGGGAGCTTGAGCTCCTACGAGCAGTACTTC; CDR3aa: CASSYPGTSGSLSSYEQYF
j_gene: TRBJ2-4; d_gene: -; v_gene: TRBV5-6; abundance: many; CDR3nt: TGTGCCAGCAGCAACCGGGACGGTAAAAACATTCAGTACTTC; CDR3aa: CASSNRDGKNIQYF
j_gene: TRBJ2-1; d_gene: -; v_gene: TRBV5-4; abundance: few; CDR3nt: TGTGCCAGCAGCTTGGTTCCTTTGGGGGATGAGCAGTTCTTC; CDR3aa: CASSLVPLGDEQFF
j_gene: TRBJ2-2; d_gene: -; v_gene: TRBV5-1; abundance: -; CDR3nt: TGCGCCAGCAGGTCGAACCTAAACACCGGGGAGCTGTTTTTT; CDR3aa: CASRSNLNTGELFF
j_gene: TRBJ1-5; d_gene: TRBD1; v_gene: TRBV20-1; abundance: many; CDR3nt: TGCAGTGCCAAGGACAGGGGAAGAGACAATCAGCCCCAGCATTTT; CDR3aa: CSAKDRGRDNQPQHF
j_gene: TRBJ2-3; d_gene: -; v_gene: TRBV4-3; abundance: many; CDR3nt: TGCGCCAGCAGCCAAGAGCTCCCCGGCTCCTTTGGGGGGGATACGCAGTATTTT; CDR3aa: CASSQELPGSFGGDTQYF
j_gene: TRBJ1-1; d_gene: -; v_gene: TRBV2; abundance: few; CDR3nt: TGTGCCAGCCACGGTCGGGGACAGAACACTGAAGCTTTCTTT; CDR3aa: CASHGRGQNTEAFF
j_gene: TRBJ1-6; d_gene: -; v_gene: TRBV9; abundance: many; CDR3nt: TGTGCCAGCAGCGTAGGGGGGGGCAGCTCACCCCTCCACTTT; CDR3aa: CASSVGGGSSPLHF
j_gene: TRBJ1-1; d_gene: -; v_gene: TRBV29-1; abundance: many; CDR3nt: TGCAGCGTTGTCTCGTCGGAGAACACTGAAGCTTTCTTT; CDR3aa: CSVVSSENTEAFF
j_gene: TRBJ2-2; d_gene: -; v_gene: TRBV4-1; abundance: few; CDR3nt: TGCGCCAGCAGCCAAGATGTCAGGGCCGGGGAGCTGTTTTTT; CDR3aa: CASSQDVRAGELFF
j_gene: TRBJ2-7; d_gene: -; v_gene: TRBV5-1; abundance: few; CDR3nt: TGCGCCAGCAGCTTGGACAAGGGGTTCTACGAGCAGTACTTC; CDR3aa: CASSLDKGFYEQYF
j_gene: TRBJ2-7; d_gene: TRBD2; v_gene: TRBV12-3/TRBV12-4; abundance: few; CDR3nt: TGTGCCAGCAGTCAACGACTAGCGGGAGCTTTTTACGAGCAGTACTTC; CDR3aa: CASSQRLAGAFYEQYF
j_gene: TRBJ1-4; d_gene: -; v_gene: TRBV7-6; abundance: few; CDR3nt: TGTGCCAGCAGTCTCCCAGGGGCGGGGGAAAAACTGTTTTTT; CDR3aa: CASSLPGAGEKLFF